The clone carrying this T cell receptor (beta chain) was counted a single time. As yet, its antigen is unknown. The germline V gene encodes CDR1 MDHEN and CDR2 SYDVKM. The CDR3 runs 17 residues. V was trimmed by 6 bases and J by 0 bases, leaving 18 bases between them. The sample is drawn from a study of regulatory T cells. The study's findings and limits: Hydrophobic residues at CDR3 positions 6 and 7 were enriched in conventional CD4+ T cells of CD3G-deficient patients. Patient repertoires had restricted TRB V-J pairs and skewed V and J usage, most in Tregs.

The PCR used 52 TRBV and 13 TRBJ primers. Generated by immunoSEQ multiplex PCR, the TCRdb table keeps only in-frame clones and is missing some. The profile shows about 30,000 clones, 85% to 95% of them singletons. All CD3G-deficient patients showed autoimmunity, more severe in two. Patients, 2 to 39 years old, had expanded memory T-cell proportions. CD4+ cells were sorted into CD25-high CD127-low regulatory cells and CD25-low CD127-high conventional cells. Source material: conventional CD4+ T cells sorted from blood. The clonotype was recovered from a person under 35 with CD3G deficiency. The chain joins TRBV28 to TRBJ2-1; no definite D call. The DNA of the CDR3 is TGTGCCAGCAGCTCCCTAGGTGGGAAAGGCTCCTACAATGAGCAGTTCTTC. It translates to CASSSLGGKGSYNEQFF.